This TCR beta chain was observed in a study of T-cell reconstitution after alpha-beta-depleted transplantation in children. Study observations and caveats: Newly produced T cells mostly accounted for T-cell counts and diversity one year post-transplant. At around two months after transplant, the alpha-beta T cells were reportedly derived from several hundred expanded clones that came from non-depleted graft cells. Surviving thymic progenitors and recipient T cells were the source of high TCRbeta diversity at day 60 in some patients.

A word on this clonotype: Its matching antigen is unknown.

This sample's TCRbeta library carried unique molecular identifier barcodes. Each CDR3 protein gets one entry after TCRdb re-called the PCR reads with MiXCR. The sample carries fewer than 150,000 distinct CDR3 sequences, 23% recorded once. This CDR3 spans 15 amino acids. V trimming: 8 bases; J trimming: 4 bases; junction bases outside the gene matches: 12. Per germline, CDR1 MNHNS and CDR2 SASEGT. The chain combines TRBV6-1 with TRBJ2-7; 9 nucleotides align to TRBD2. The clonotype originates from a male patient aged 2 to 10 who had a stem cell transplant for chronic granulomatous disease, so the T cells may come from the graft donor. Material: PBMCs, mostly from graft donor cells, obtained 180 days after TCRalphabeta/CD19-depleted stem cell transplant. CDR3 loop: CASARDVAGAYEQYF. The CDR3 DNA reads TGTGCCAGCGCGCGCGACGTAGCGGGAGCTTACGAGCAGTACTTC.